Shown below are 13 T cell receptor beta chains from a single sample sequenced in a study of blood T cell repertoires in COVID-19. Produced via immunoSEQ multiplex PCR; TCRdb's table is partial and in-frame only. The data hold around 230,000 clones, with 70% to 90% observed a single time. Sequenced material: PBMCs or T cells enriched from blood (not recorded which). These receptor sequences come from a woman aged 40 to 50 with acute COVID-19.

The rearrangement joins TRBV27 to TRBJ2-7; 11 bases match TRBD2. The ends lost 2 bases at V and 0 bases at J; junction bases unmatched: 3. Germline CDR1 is MNHEY and CDR2 is SMNVEV (reference sequence). The length of the CDR3 is 16 residues. The CDR3, as DNA: TGTGCCAGCAGTTTAAACCTAGCGGGAGGCTCCTACGAGCAGTACTTC. This sequence encodes CASSLNLAGGSYEQYF.

The CDR3 DNA reads as TGTGCCACCAGCAGAGATCTGGCGGCCTCCTACGAGCAGTACTTC. It is translated as CATSRDLAASYEQYF. This rearrangement joins TRBV15 to TRBJ2-7; D is unclear. Trimming removed 0 bases from V and 0 bases from J, with 9 bases in between. The germline CDR1 and CDR2 sequences are LNHNV and YYDKDF (reference sequence). The CDR3 has 15 residues.

The V gene is TRBV30, the J gene TRBJ1-1; tentative D call: TRBD1 (5 bases). The CDR3 has 11 residues. The V gene's germline CDR1 is GTSNPN and CDR2 SVGIG (reference sequence). Trimming took 3 bases from V and 7 from J, leaving 9 bases between them. The CDR3 nucleotides read TGTGCCTGGAGAGGGGCCATTGAAGCTTTCTTT. It translates to CAWRGAIEAFF.

The V call is TRBV21-1, the J call TRBJ2-5; the D call TRBD1 from the table was never checked on the DNA. TRBV21-1 is marked as a pseudogene. The CDR3 spans 18 residues. Here the CDR3 reads CASLTLIPPGQVRETQYF. The CDR3 nucleotides read TGTGCCAGCCTAACCTTAATCCCACCGGGACAGGTGAGAGAGACCCAGTACTTC.

The genes are TRBV11-3 and TRBJ1-4; D may be TRBD1 (6 bases). The germline V gene has CDR1 SGHNT and CDR2 YENEEA. This CDR3 spans 13 amino acids. Trimming left V 3 bases short and J 10 bases short, with 12 bases between. This CDR3 reads CASSFAGESKLFF. The CDR3 nucleotides are TGTGCCAGCAGCTTTGCAGGGGAGTCAAAACTGTTTTTT.

The rearrangement joins TRBV11-3 to TRBJ1-4; 8 bases agree with TRBD1. The V gene end was trimmed by 2 bases and the J gene end by 11 bases; junction bases not matched to a gene: 4. The CDR3 runs 13 residues. Looked up from germline, CDR1 is SGHNT and CDR2 is YENEEA. The CDR3 DNA reads TGTGCCAGCAGCTTAAACCAGGGGGCGAAACTGTTTTTT. Protein product: CASSLNQGAKLFF. Supplemented by reference TRBV11-3 and TRBJ1-4, the full variable domain reads EAGVVQSPRYKIIEKKQPVAFWCNPISGHNTLYWYLQNLGQGPELLIRYENEEAVDDSQLPKDRFSAERLKGVDSTLKIQPAELGDSAVYLCASSLNQGAKLFFGSGTQLSVL.

The V gene is TRBV9, the J gene TRBJ2-7; possible D gene TRBD1, 5 bases. The CDR3 has 14 amino acids. The V gene's germline CDR1 is SGDLS and CDR2 YYNGEE. V lost 0 bases and J 2 bases, leaving 9 bases between the germline ends. The CDR3 reads CASSVGQDTYEQYF. The CDR3 nucleotides are TGTGCCAGCAGCGTAGGCCAGGACACCTACGAGCAGTACTTC.

The table lists this clone with a count of one. J is TRBJ1-2 and V is TRBV5-1; no clear D. The CDR3 covers 13 residues. The V gene's germline CDR1 is SGHRS and CDR2 YFSETQ. Trimming removed 2 bases at V and 7 bases at J, with 12 bases between. The CDR3 here is CASSLGGSTGYTF. Here the CDR3 DNA reads TGCGCCAGCAGCTTAGGAGGGAGTACTGGCTACACCTTC.

V usage is TRBV5-1 and J usage is TRBJ2-2; no definite D call. Between the trimmed V and J ends, which lost 1 base and 0 bases, there was a span of 10 bases. The CDR3 has 16 amino acids. The V gene's germline CDR1 is SGHRS and CDR2 YFSETQ. CDR3 protein: CASSLLSATNTGELFF. CDR3 bases: TGCGCCAGCAGCTTGCTAAGCGCAACGAACACCGGGGAGCTGTTTTTT.

V usage is TRBV4-2 and J usage is TRBJ2-7; 7 nucleotides align to TRBD2. Germline assignment: CDR1 LGHNA and CDR2 YNFKEQ. J gave up 5 bases and V 6 bases, and 7 bases lay outside the gene matches. The CDR3 runs to 13 residues. The CDR3: CASSGAGAHEQYF. CDR3 nucleotides: TGTGCCAGCAGTGGGGCGGGAGCTCACGAGCAGTACTTC.

On this clone itself: Being one base from a much bigger clone, this may be a read error. This sample includes further DNA sequences coding for the same CDR3. This chain uses TRBV18 with TRBJ2-5, with 9 bases that match TRBD2. Trimming took 3 bases from V and 2 from J; bases not matched to a gene: 4. Germline V gene sequence: CDR1 KGHSH, CDR2 LQKENI. This CDR3 comprises 15 residues. CDR3 coding DNA: TGTGCCAGCTCACCTCGGACTAGCGTGCAAGAGACCCAGTACTTC. It encodes CASSPRTSVQETQYF. Looking up the rest from reference TRBV18 and TRBJ2-5 gives the full variable domain: NAGVMQNPRHLVRRRGQEARLRCSPMKGHSHVYWYRQLPEEGLKFMVYLQKENIIDESGMPKERFSAEFPKEGPSILRIQQVVRGDSAAYFCASSPRTSVQETQYFGPGTRLLVL.

This clone was seen just once. The chain combines TRBV15 with TRBJ2-1; 10 bases line up with TRBD1. Germline loops: CDR1 LNHNV, CDR2 YYDKDF (reference sequence). The J segment lost 7 bases and the V segment lost 0 bases, leaving 6 bases of the junction unmatched. This CDR3 comprises 16 residues. The CDR3 is CATSRDAGTGENEQFF. CDR3 nucleotides: TGTGCCACCAGCAGAGATGCAGGGACAGGGGAGAATGAGCAGTTCTTC.

This clone was recorded once. The chain links TRBV9 to TRBJ2-5; 11 bases map to TRBD2. CDR1 is SGDLS and CDR2 is YYNGEE in the germline V gene. Losses at the gene ends were 9 bases for V and 3 bases for J; bases not matched to a gene: 10. The CDR3 length is 15 residues. The CDR3 spells CAIFDTSGSEETQYF. CDR3 DNA sequence: TGTGCCATCTTTGATACTAGCGGGAGTGAAGAGACCCAGTACTTC.